What follows describes a single T cell receptor beta chain. This sample is part of a study of identical twins. V shed 4 bases and J shed 2 bases, with 21 bases lying between them. Germline-derived CDR1 and CDR2 are DFQATT and SNEGSKA (reference sequence). The CDR3 length is 16 residues. Template switching introduced a universal primer site, and the cDNA bore unique molecular identifiers. In TCRdb, the 5' RACE reads were re-called with MiXCR into one record per CDR3 protein. Among around 1.7 million distinct CDR3 sequences, less than 40% were seen once, and the ten largest hold under 0.35%. The sequenced sample was cord blood. The chain employs TRBV20-1 and TRBJ2-7; a possible D gene is TRBD1 (6 bases). This receptor was identified in a newborn girl in good health. In nucleotides, the CDR3 is TGCAGTGCTAACGCCTACGCCGGGACACCTCCCTACGAGCAGTACTTC. Residues: CSANAYAGTPPYEQYF.